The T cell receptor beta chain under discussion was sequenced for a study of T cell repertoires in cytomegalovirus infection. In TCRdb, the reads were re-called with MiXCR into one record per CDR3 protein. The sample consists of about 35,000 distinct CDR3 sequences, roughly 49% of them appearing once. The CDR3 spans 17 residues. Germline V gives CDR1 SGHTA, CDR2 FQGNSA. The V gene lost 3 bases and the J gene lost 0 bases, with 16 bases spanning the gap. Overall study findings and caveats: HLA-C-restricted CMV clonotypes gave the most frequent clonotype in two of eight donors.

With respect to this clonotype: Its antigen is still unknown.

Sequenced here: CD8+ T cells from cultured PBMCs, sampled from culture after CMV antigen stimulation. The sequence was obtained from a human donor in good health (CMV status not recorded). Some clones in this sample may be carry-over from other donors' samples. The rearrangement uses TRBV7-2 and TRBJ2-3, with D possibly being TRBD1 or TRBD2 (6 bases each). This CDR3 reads CASSFSRWGASTDTQYF. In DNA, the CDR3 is TGTGCCAGCAGCTTCAGCAGGTGGGGGGCCAGCACAGATACGCAGTATTTT.